This is a list of T cell receptor beta chains from one sample in a study of blood T cell repertoires in COVID-19. Assay: immunoSEQ multiplex PCR; the TCRdb copy retains only in-frame clones and omits some. The profile shows about 370,000 clones, around 89% of them singletons. The specimen was PBMCs or T cells enriched from blood (not recorded which). The receptors were sampled from a young man who had recovered from COVID-19. Each CDR3 is given with its conserved first and last residue. The size field is filled for only some rows; it gives once, few, many or a size class.

NA,TRBJ1-6,TRBV3-1/TRBV3-2,CASSQEVRVSPLHF
NA,TRBJ1-2,TRBV4-2,CASSQDGQDYGYTF
NA,TRBJ2-6,TRBV27,CASSPHGANVLTF
once,TRBJ1-6,TRBV7-9,CASSLIGGNENSPLHF
NA,TRBJ2-1,TRBV10-1,CASSELGGDNEQFF
NA,TRBJ2-7,TRBV5-1,CASRTTGASYEQYF
NA,TRBJ1-4,TRBV6-2/TRBV6-3,CASSYGRLATNEKLFF
NA,TRBJ1-2,TRBV9,CASSQGPGVNYGYTF
NA,TRBJ2-2,TRBV25-1,CASSGTENTGELFF
NA,TRBJ2-7,TRBV28,CASSLGPTGTFIF
NA,TRBJ1-1,TRBV4-1,CASSQDLNRKAFF
NA,TRBJ2-1,TRBV4-2,CASSQAAAGGQFF
few,TRBJ1-2,TRBV10-2,CASREDRVSNYGYTF
NA,TRBJ2-7,TRBV6-2/TRBV6-3,CASSAPAGLAGALEQYF
NA,TRBJ1-2,TRBV5-1,CASSPGQVLGYTF
NA,TRBJ2-1,TRBV4-2,CASSQHAGTGANEQFF
NA,TRBJ1-2,TRBV28,CASSVPQGVYGYTF
NA,TRBJ2-7,TRBV28,CASSSGQGSYEQYF
NA,TRBJ2-1,TRBV5-4,CASSPPRDGNEQFF
NA,TRBJ2-7,TRBV19,CASSITPSPPGLAGVGYEQYF
NA,TRBJ2-1,TRBV7-9,CASSSISGIHNEQFF
NA,TRBJ2-2,TRBV7-9,CASSLRSANTGELFF
NA,TRBJ2-4,TRBV7-8,CASSYDRGFEAKNIQYF
NA,TRBJ2-1,TRBV20-1,CSASPPGGYNEQFF
NA,TRBJ2-7,TRBV3-1/TRBV3-2,CASSQGLAYEQYF